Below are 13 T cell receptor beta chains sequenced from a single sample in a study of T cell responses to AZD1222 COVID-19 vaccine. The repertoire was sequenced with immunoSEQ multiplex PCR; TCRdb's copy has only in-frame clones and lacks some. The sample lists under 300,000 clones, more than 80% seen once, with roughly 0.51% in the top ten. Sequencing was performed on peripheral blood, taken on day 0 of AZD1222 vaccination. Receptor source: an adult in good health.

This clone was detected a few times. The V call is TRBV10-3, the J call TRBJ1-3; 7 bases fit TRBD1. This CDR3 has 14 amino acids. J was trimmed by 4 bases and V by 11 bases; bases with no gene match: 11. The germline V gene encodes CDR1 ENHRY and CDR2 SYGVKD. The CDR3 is CAPTGARGGNTIYF. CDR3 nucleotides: TGTGCCCCAACAGGGGCGAGGGGGGGAAACACCATATATTTT.

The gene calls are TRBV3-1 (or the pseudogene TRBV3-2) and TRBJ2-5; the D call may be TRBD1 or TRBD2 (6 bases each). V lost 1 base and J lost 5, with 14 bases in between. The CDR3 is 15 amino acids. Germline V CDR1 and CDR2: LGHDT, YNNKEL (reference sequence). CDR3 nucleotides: TGTGCCAGCAGCCAAGCGGGGGCGGGGCTGGAGACCCAGTACTTC. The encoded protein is CASSQAGAGLETQYF.

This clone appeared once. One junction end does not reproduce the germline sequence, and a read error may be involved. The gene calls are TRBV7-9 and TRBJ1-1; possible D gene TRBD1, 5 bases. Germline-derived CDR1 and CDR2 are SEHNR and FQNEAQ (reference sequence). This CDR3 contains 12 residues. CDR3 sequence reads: CASRLGDASAFF. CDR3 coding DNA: TGTGCCAGCAGGTTAGGGGACGCTTCAGCTTTCTTT.

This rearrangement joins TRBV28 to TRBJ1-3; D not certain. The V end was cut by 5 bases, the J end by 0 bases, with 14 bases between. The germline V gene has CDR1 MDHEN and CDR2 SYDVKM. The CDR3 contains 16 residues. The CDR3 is CASSPWTRSSGNTIYF. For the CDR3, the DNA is TGTGCCAGCAGTCCTTGGACGCGTAGCTCTGGAAACACCATATATTTT.

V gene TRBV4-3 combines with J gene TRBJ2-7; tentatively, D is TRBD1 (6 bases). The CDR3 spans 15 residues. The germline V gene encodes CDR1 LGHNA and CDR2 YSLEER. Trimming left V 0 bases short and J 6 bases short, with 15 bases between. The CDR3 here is CASSQDKGVPGEQYF. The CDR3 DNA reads TGCGCCAGCAGCCAAGATAAGGGGGTCCCTGGCGAGCAGTACTTC.

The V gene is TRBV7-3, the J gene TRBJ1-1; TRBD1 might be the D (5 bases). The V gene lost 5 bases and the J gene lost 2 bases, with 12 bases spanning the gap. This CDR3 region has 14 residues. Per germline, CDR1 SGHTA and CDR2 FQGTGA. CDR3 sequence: CASSLRDGNTEAFF. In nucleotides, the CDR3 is TGTGCCAGCAGCCTTCGGGACGGCAACACTGAAGCTTTCTTT.

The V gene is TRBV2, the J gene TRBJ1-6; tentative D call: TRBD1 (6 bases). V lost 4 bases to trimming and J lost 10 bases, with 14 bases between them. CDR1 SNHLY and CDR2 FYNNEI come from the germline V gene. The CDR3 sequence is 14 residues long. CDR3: CASSGGAGRSPLHF. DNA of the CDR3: TGTGCCAGCAGTGGGGGGGCTGGGCGGTCACCCCTCCACTTT.

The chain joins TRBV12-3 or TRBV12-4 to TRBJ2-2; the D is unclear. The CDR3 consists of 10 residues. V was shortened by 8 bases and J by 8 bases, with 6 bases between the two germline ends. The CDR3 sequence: CASAVGELFF. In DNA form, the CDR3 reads TGTGCCAGCGCCGTGGGGGAGCTGTTTTTT.

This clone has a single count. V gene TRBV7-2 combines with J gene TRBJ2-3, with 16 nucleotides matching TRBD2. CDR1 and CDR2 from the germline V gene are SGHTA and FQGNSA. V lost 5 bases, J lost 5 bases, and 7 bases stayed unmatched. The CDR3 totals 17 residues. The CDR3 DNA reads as TGTGCCAGCAGCCCCGGGACTAGCGGGGGGGCGGTAGATACGCAGTATTTT. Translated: CASSPGTSGGAVDTQYF.

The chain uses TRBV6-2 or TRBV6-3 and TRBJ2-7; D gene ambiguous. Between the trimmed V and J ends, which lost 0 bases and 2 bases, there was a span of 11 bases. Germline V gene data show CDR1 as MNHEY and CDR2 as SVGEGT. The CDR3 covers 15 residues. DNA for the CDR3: TGTGCCAGCAGTTACTCCTCCCCCGGGCCCTACGAGCAGTACTTC. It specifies CASSYSSPGPYEQYF.

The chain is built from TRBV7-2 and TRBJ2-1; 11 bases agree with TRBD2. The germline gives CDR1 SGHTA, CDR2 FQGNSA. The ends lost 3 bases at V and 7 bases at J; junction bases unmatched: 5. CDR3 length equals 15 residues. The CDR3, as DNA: TGTGCCAGCAGCTTGGCACTAGCGGGAGTAAATGAGCAGTTCTTC. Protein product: CASSLALAGVNEQFF.

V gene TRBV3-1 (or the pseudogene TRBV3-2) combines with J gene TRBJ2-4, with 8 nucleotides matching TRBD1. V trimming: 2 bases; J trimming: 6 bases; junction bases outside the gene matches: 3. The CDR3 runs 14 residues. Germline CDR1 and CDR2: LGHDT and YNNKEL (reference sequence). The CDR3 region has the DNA TGTGCCAGCAGCCAACAGGGGGCAGGAAACATTCAGTACTTC. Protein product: CASSQQGAGNIQYF.

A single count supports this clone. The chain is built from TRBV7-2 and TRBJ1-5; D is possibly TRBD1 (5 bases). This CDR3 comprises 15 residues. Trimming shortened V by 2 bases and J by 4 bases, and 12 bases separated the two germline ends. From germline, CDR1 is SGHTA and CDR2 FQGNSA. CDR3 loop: CASSLFGTVNQPQHF. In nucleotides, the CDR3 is TGTGCCAGCAGCTTATTCGGGACGGTTAATCAGCCCCAGCATTTT.